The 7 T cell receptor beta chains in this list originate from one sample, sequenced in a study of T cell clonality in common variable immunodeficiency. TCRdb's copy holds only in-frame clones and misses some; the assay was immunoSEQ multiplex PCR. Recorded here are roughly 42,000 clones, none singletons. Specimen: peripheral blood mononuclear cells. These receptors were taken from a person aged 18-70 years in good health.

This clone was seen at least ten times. The CDR3 loop reads CASSFTGSYEQYF. CDR3 bases read: TGTGCCAGCAGCTTCACCGGTTCCTACGAG. J is TRBJ2-7 and V is TRBV5-6; D is ambiguous. The read gets to within 3 residues of the CDR3 end, and the germline J gene fills in the rest. The CDR3 runs 13 residues. Germline lookup yields CDR1 SGHDT and CDR2 YYEEEE. The V and J ends lost 2 bases and 1 base respectively, with 7 bases between them.

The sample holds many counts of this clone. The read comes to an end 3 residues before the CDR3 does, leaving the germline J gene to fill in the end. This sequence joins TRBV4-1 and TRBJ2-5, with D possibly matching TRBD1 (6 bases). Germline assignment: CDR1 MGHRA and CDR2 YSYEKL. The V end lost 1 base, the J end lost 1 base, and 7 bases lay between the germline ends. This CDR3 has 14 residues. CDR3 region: CASSQGDTQETQYF. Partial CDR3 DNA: TGCGCCAGCAGCCAAGGGGACACCCAAGAGACC.

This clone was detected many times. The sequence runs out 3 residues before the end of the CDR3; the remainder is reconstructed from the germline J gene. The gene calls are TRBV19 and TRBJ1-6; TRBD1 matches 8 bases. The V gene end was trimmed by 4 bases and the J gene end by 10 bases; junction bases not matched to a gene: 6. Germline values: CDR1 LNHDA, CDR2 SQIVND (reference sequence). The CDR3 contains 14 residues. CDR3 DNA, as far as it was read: TGTGCCAGTAGTAACACAGGGGGGCAGTCACCC. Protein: CASSNTGGQSP. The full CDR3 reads CASSNTGGQSPLHF. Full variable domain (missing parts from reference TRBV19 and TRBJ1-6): DGGITQSPKYLFRKEGQNVTLSCEQNLNHDAMYWYRQDPGQGLRLIYYSQIVNDFQKGDIAEGYSVSREKKESFPLTVTSAQKNPTAFYLCASSNTGGQSPLHFGNGTRLTVT.

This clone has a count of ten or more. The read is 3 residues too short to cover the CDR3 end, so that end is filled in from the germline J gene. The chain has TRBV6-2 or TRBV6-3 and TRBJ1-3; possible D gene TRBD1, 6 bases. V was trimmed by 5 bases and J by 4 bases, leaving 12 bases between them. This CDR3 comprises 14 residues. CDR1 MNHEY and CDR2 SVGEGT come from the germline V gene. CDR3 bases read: TGTGCCAGCAGTCGACCAGGGGCCGGAAACACC. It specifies CASSRPGAGNT. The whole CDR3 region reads CASSRPGAGNTIYF.

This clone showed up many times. CDR3 DNA, as far as it was read: TGCGCCAGCAGGCTGGCGGCTTCCTACGAG. Translated, it gives CASRLAASYE. The CDR3, in full, reads CASRLAASYEQYF. The rearrangement uses TRBV5-1 and TRBJ2-7, with D uncertain. The read gets to within 3 residues of the CDR3 end, and the germline J gene fills in the rest. The CDR3 length is 13 residues. Per germline, CDR1 SGHRS and CDR2 YFSETQ. V shed 5 bases and J shed 1 base, with 10 bases lying between them.

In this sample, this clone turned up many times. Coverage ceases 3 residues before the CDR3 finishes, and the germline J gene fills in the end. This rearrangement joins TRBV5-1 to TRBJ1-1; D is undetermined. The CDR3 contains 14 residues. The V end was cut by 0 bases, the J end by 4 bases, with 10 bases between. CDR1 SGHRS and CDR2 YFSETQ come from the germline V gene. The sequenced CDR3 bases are TGCGCCAGCAGCTTGGAAGGCGGCTTCACTGAA. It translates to CASSLEGGFTE. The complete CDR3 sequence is CASSLEGGFTEAFF.

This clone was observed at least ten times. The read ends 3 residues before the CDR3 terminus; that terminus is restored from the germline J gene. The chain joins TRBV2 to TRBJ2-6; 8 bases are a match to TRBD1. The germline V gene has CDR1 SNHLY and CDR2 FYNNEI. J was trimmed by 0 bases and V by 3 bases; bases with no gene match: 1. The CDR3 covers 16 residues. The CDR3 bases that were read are TGTGCCAGCAGTGAGGACAGGGTCTCTGGGGCCAACGTC. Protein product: CASSEDRVSGANV. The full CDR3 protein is CASSEDRVSGANVLTF.